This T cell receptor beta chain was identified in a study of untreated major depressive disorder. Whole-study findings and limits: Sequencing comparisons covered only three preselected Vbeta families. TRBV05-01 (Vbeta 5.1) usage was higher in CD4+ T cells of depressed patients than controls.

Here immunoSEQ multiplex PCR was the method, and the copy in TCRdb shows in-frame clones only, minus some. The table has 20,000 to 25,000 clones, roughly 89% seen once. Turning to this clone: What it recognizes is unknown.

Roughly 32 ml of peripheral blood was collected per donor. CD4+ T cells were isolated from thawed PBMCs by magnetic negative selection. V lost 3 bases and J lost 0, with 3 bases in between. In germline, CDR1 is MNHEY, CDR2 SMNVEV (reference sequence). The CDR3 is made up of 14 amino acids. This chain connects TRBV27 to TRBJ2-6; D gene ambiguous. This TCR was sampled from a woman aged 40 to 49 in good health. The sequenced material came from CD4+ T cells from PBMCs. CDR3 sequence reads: CASSFSSGANVLTF. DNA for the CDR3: TGTGCCAGCAGTTTCTCCTCTGGGGCCAACGTCCTGACTTTC.